The sequence of this T cell receptor (beta chain) was determined in a study of human T cells and chemical hapten exposure. V shed 3 bases and J 5 bases; nucleotides not matched to a gene: 6. CDR1 is LGHDT and CDR2 is YNNKEL in the germline V gene (reference sequence). CDR3 size: 16 residues. Time point meaning: patch test 1, 2 weeks after DPC sensitization. This sample's treatment: therapeutic diphenylcyclopropenone sensitization with weekly scalp DPC. Extraction yielded total RNA from whole blood (unfractionated). TCRdb re-derived calls from the RACE reads in MiXCR, one entry per CDR3 protein. The sample shows roughly 82,000 distinct CDR3 sequences, 12% of them seen only once.

The receptor was derived from a woman aged 55-69 years with alopecia areata. Some clones in this sample may be carry-over from other donors' samples. V usage is TRBV3-1 and J usage is TRBJ2-5, with 13 bases identical to TRBD2. Here the sequenced sample was whole blood, taken in connection with sensitization to the hapten diphenylcyclopropenone (DPC). The CDR3 here is CASSHGLAGARETQYF. DNA of the CDR3: TGTGCCAGCAGCCACGGACTAGCGGGGGCCCGGGAGACCCAGTACTTC.